The T cell receptor beta chain under discussion was sequenced for a study of T-cell memory formation after mild COVID-19. Overall study context: Clustering of TCRs was largely donor specific.

5'RACE, which relied on constant-segment primers, yielded TCR alpha and TCR beta cDNA libraries carrying sample barcodes and UMIs. TCRdb re-analysed the 5' RACE reads in MiXCR, keeping a single row per CDR3 protein. The table lists 550,000 to 700,000 distinct CDR3 sequences, 15% to 20% of them singletons. This clonotype was counted ten times or more. CDR3 length: 14 amino acids. CDR1 SNHLY and CDR2 FYNNEI come from the germline V gene. V was cut by 6 bases and J by 1 base, with 10 bases left in between. The clonotype comes from an adult woman who had mild COVID-19 (a few samples of this study predate the infection). Cell type and time point are not known. Source material: PBMCs or a T cell subset sorted from them (not recorded which). The chain combines TRBV2 with TRBJ2-1; D is perhaps TRBD1 or TRBD2 (5 bases each). The CDR3 here is CASRGEGSYNEQFF. The CDR3 DNA is TGTGCCAGCAGGGGAGAGGGGTCCTACAATGAGCAGTTCTTC. The full variable domain, its missing parts supplied by reference TRBV2 and TRBJ2-1, is EPEVTQTPSHQVTQMGQEVILRCVPISNHLYFYWYRQILGQKVEFLVSFYNNEISEKSEIFDDQFSVERPDGSNFTLKIRSTKLEDSAMYFCASRGEGSYNEQFFGPGTRLTVL.